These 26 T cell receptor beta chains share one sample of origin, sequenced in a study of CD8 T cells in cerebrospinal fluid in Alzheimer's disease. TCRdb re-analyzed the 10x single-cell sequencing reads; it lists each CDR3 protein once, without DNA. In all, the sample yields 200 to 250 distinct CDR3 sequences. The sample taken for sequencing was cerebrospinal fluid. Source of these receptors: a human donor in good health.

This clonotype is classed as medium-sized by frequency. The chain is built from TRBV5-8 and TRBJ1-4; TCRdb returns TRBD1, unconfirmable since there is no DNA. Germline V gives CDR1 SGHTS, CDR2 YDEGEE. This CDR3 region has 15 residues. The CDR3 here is CASSQGETLNEKLFF.

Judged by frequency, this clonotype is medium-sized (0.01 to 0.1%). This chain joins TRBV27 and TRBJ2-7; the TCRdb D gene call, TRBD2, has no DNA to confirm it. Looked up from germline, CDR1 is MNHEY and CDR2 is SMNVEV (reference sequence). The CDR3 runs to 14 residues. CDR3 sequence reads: CASSQGGSSKEQYF.

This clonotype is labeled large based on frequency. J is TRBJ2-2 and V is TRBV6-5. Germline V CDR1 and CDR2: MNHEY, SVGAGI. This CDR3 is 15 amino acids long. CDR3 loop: CASSYSSGNTGELFF.

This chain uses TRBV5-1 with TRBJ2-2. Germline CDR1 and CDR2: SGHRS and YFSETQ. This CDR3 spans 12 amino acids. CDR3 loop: CASSSAGGSCFF.

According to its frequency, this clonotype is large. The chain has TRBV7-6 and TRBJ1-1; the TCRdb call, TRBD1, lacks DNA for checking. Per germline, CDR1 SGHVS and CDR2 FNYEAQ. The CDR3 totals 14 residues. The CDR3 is CASSSMGALTEAFF.

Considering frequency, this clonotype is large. The chain's CDR3 is CASSSDRVGQETQYF. V and J are TRBV5-1 and TRBJ2-5; the TCRdb D gene call, TRBD1, has no DNA to confirm it. This CDR3 comprises 15 residues. CDR1 is SGHRS and CDR2 is YFSETQ in the germline V gene.

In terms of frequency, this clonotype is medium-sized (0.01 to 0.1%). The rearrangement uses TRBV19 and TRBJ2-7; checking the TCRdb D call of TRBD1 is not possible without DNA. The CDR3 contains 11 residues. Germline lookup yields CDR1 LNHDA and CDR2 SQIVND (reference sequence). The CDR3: CATGQALQQYF.

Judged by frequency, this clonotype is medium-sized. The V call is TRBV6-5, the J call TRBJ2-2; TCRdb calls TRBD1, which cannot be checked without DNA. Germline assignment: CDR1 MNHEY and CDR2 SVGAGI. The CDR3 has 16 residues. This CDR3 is CASSYGRTNWAGELFF.

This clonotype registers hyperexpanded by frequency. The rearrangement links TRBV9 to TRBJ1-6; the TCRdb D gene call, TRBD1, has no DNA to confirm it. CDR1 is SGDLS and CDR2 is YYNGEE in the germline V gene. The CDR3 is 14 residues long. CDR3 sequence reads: CASSTGLDAAPLHF. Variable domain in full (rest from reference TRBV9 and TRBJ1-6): DSGVTQTPKHLITATGQRVTLRCSPRSGDLSVYWYQQSLDQGLQFLIQYYNGEERAKGNILERFSAQQFPDLHSELNLSSLELGDSALYFCASSTGLDAAPLHFGNGTRLTVT.

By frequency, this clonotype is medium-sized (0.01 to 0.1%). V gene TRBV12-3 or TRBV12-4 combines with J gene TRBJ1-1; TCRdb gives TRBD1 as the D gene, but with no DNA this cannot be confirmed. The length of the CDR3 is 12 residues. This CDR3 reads CASSFWGTEAFF.

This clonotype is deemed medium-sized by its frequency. The CDR3 reads CASSVDEGVWYEQYF. This chain connects TRBV9 to TRBJ2-7; TCRdb's D call of TRBD2 is untestable without DNA. The CDR3 runs 15 residues. Germline loops: CDR1 SGDLS, CDR2 YYNGEE.

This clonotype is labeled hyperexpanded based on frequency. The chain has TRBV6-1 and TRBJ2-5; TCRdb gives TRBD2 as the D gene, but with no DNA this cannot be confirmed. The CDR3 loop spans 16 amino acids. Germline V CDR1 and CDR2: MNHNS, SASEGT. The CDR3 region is CASSESEDSYQETQYF.

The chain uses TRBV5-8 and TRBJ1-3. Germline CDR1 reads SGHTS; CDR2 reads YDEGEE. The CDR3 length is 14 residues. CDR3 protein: CASSYGGSGNTIYF.

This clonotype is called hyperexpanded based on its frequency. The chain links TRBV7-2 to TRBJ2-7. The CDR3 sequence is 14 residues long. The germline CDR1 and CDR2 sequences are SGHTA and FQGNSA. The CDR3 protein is CASSLEGGYYEQYF.

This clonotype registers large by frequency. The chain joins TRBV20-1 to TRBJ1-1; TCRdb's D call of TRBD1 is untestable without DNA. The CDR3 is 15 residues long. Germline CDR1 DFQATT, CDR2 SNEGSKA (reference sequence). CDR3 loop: CSAPDQFRGGTEAFF.

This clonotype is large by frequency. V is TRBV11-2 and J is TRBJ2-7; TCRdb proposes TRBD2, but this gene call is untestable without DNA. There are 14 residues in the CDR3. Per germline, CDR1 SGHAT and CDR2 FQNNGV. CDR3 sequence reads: CASSWGLAKEEQYF.

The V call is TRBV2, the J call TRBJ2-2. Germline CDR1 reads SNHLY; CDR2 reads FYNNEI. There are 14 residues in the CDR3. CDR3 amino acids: CASTGGWGTGELFF.

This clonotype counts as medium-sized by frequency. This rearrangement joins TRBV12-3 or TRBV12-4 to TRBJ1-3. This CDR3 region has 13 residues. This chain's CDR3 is CASSLNSGNTIYF.

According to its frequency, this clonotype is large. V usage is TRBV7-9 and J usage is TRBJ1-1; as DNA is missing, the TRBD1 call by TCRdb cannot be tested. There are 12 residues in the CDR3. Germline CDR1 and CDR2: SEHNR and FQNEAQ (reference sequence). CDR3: CASGLAGSEAFF.

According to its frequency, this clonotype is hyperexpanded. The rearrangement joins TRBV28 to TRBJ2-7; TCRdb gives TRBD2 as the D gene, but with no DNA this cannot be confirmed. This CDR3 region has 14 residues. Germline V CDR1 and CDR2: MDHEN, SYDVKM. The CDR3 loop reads CASRTTSGSYEQYF. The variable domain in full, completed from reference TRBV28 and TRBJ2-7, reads DVKVTQSSRYLVKRTGEKVFLECVQDMDHENMFWYRQDPGLGLRLIYFSYDVKMKEKGDIPEGYSVSREKKERFSLILESASTNQTSMYLCASRTTSGSYEQYFGPGTRLTVT.

Here the CDR3 reads CSAPEQASSVQYF. The chain uses TRBV20-1 and TRBJ2-7; TCRdb proposes TRBD1, but this gene call is untestable without DNA. The CDR3 totals 13 residues. Germline-derived CDR1 and CDR2 are DFQATT and SNEGSKA (reference sequence).

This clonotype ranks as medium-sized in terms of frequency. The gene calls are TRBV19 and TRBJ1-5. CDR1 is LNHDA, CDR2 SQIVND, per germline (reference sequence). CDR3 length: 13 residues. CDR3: CASSPQINQPQHF.

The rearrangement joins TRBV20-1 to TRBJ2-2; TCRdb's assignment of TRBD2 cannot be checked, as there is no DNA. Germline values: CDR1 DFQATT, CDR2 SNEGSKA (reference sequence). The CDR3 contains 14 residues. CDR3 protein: CSAQSGGGTGELFF.

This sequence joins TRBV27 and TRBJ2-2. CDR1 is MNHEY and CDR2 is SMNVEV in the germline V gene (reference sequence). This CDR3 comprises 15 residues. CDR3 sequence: CASSLSMGFTGELFF.

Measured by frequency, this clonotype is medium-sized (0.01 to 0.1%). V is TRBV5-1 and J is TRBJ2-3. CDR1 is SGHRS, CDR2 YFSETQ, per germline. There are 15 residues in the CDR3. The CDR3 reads CASSLDRVSTDTQYF.

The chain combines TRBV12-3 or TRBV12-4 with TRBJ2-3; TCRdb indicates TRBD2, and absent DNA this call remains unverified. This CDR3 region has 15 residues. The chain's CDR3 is CASSALSGSPDTQYF.